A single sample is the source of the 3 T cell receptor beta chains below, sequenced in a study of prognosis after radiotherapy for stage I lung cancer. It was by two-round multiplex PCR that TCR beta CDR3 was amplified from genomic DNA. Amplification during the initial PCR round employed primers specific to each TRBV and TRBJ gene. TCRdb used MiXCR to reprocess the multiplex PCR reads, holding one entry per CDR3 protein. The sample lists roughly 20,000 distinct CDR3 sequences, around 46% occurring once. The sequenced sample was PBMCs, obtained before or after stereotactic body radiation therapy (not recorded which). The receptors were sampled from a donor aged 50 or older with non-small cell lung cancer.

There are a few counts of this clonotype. CDR3 in DNA: TGTGCCAGTAGAACTCCTGCCCCCTGGACCGGGGAGCTGTTTTTT. Protein sequence: CASRTPAPWTGELFF. V usage is TRBV19 and J usage is TRBJ2-2; unclear D gene. The CDR3 runs 15 residues. The V end was cut by 6 bases, the J end by 5 bases, with 16 bases between. Per germline, CDR1 LNHDA and CDR2 SQIVND (reference sequence).

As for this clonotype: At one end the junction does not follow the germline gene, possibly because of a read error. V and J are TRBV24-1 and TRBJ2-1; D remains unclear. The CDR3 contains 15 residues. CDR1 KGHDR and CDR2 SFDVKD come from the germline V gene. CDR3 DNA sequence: TGCGCCACCAGTGCCACAGAAAACTCACACAATGAGCAGTTCTTC. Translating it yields CATSATENSHNEQFF.

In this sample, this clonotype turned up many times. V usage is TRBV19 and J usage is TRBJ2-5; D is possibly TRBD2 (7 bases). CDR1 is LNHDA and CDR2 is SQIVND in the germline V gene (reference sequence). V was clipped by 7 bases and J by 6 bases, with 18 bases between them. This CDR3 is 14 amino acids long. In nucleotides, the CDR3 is TGTGCCAGTATCCCTGGGGGCGGGAGCCAGACCCAGTACTTC. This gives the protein CASIPGGGSQTQYF. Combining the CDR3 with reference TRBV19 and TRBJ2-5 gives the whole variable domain DGGITQSPKYLFRKEGQNVTLSCEQNLNHDAMYWYRQDPGQGLRLIYYSQIVNDFQKGDIAEGYSVSREKKESFPLTVTSAQKNPTAFYLCASIPGGGSQTQYFGPGTRLLVL.